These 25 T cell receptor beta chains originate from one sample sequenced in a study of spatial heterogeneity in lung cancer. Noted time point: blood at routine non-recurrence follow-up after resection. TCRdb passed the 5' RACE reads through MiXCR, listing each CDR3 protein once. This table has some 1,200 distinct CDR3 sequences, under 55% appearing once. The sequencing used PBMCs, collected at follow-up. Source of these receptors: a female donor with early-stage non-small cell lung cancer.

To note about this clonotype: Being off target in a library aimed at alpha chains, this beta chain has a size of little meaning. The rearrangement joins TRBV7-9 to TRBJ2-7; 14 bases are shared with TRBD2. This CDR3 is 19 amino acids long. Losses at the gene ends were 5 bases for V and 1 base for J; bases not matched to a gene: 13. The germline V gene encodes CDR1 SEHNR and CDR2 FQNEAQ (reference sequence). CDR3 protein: CASSTRQGTSGGASYEQYF. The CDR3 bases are TGTGCCAGCAGCACTCGACAGGGGACTAGCGGGGGCGCATCCTACGAGCAGTACTTC.

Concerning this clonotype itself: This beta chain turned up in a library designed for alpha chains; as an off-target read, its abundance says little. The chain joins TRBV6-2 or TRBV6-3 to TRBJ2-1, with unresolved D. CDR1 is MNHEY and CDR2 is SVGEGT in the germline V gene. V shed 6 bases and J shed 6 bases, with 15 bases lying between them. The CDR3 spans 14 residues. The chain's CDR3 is CASSQPLGSNEQFF. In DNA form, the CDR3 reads TGTGCCAGCAGCCAACCCCTAGGGTCCAATGAGCAGTTCTTC.

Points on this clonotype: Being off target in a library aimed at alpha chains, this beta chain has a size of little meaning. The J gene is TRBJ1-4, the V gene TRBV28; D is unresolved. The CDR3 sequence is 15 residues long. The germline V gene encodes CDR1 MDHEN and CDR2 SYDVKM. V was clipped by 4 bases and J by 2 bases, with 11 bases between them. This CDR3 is CASSSLGVTNEKLFF. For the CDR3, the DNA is TGTGCCAGCAGTTCCCTCGGGGTCACTAATGAAAAACTGTTTTTT.

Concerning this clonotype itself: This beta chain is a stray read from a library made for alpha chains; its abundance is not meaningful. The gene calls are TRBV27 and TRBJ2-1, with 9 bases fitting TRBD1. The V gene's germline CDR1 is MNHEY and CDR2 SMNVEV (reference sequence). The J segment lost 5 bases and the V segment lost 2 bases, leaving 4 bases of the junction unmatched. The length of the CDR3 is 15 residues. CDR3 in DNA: TGTGCCAGCAGTTTAGGGACAGGGCCTAACAATGAGCAGTTCTTC. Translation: CASSLGTGPNNEQFF.

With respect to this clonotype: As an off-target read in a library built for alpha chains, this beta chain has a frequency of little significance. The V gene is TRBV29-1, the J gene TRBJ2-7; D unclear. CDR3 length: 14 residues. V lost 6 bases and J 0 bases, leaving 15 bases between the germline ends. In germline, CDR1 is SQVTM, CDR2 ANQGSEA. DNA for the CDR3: TGCAGCGTGGCTAGTATAGCCAGCTCCTACGAGCAGTACTTC. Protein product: CSVASIASSYEQYF.

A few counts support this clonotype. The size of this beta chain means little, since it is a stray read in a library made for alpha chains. The CDR3 DNA reads TGTGCCAGCAGCTTAAACCAGGGGCCTTACAATGAGCAGTTCTTC. Its protein is CASSLNQGPYNEQFF. The rearrangement uses TRBV7-3 and TRBJ2-1; tentative D call: TRBD1 (6 bases). Looked up from germline, CDR1 is SGHTA and CDR2 is FQGTGA. The CDR3 runs to 15 residues. The V and J ends lost 1 base and 4 bases respectively, with 11 bases between them.

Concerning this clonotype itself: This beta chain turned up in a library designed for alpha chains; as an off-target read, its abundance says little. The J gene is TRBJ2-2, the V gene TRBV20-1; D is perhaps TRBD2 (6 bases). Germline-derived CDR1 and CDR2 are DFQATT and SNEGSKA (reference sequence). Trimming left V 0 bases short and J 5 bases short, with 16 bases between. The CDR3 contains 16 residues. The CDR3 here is CSARDKAGSGTGELFF. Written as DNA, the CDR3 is TGCAGTGCTAGAGATAAGGCCGGGAGTGGTACCGGGGAGCTGTTTTTT.

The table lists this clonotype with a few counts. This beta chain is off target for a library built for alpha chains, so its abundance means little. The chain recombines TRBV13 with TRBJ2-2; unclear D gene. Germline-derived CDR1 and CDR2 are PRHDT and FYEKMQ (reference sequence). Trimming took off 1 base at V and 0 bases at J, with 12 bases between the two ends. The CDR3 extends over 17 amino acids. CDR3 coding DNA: TGTGCCAGCAGCTTAGAGGATCTTTCCGCGAACACCGGGGAGCTGTTTTTT. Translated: CASSLEDLSANTGELFF.

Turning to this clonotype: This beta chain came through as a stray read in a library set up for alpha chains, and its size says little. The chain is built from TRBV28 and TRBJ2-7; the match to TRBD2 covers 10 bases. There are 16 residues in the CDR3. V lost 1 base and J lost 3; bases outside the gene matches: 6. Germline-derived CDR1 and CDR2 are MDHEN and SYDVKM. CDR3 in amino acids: CASSLSRTSGFYEQYF. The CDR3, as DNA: TGTGCCAGCAGTTTATCAAGGACTAGCGGATTCTACGAGCAGTACTTC.

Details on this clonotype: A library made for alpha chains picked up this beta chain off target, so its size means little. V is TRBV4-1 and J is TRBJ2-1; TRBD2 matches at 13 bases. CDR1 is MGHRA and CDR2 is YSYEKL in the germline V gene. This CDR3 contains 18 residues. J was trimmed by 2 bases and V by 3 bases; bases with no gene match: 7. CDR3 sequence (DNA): TGCGCCAGCAGCCAGGCGGGACTAGCGGGAAGGGCCTACAATGAGCAGTTCTTC. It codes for CASSQAGLAGRAYNEQFF.

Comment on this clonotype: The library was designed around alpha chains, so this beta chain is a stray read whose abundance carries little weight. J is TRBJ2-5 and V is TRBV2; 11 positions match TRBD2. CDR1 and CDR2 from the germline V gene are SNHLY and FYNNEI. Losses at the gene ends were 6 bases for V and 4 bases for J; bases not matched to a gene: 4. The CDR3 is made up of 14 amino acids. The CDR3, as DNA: TGTGCCAGCAGCCCACTAGCGGGAGCAGAGACCCAGTACTTC. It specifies CASSPLAGAETQYF. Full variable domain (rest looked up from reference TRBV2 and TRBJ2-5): EPEVTQTPSHQVTQMGQEVILRCVPISNHLYFYWYRQILGQKVEFLVSFYNNEISEKSEIFDDQFSVERPDGSNFTLKIRSTKLEDSAMYFCASSPLAGAETQYFGPGTRLLVL.

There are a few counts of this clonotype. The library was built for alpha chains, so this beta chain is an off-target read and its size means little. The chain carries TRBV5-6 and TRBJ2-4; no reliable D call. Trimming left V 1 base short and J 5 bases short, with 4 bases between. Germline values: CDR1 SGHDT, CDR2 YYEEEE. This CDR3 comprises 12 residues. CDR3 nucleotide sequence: TGTGCCAGCAGCTTGACAGAAAACATTCAGTACTTC. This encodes CASSLTENIQYF.

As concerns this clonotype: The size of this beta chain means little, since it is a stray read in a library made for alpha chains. The CDR3 is CASSPRGGPLEQYF. The CDR3 nucleotides read TGTGCCAGCAGCCCCCGGGGAGGTCCCCTCGAGCAGTACTTC. The V and J genes are TRBV5-5 and TRBJ2-7; D may be TRBD2 (6 bases). V was cut by 4 bases and J by 6 bases, with 17 bases left in between. CDR3 length: 14 amino acids. In germline, CDR1 is SGHKS, CDR2 YYEKEE (reference sequence). Using reference TRBV5-5 and TRBJ2-7 for the parts outside the CDR3, the full variable domain is DAGVTQSPTHLIKTRGQQVTLRCSPISGHKSVSWYQQVLGQGPQFIFQYYEKEERGRGNFPDRFSARQFPNYSSELNVNALLLGDSALYLCASSPRGGPLEQYFGPGTRLTVT.

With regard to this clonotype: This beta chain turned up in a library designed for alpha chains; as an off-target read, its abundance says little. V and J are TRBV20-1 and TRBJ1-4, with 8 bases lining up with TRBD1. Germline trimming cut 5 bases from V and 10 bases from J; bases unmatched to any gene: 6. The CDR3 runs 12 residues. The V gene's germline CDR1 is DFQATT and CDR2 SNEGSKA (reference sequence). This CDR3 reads CSAEDRGGKLFF. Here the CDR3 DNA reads TGCAGTGCTGAAGACAGGGGTGGAAAACTGTTTTTT.

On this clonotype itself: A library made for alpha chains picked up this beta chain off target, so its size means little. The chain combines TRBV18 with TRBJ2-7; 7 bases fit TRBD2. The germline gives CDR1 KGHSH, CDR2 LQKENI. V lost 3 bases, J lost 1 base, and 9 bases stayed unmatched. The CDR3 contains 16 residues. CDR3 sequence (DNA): TGTGCCAGCTCACCCCCCCGGGGGGTGGGGTCCTACGAGCAGTACTTC. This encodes CASSPPRGVGSYEQYF.

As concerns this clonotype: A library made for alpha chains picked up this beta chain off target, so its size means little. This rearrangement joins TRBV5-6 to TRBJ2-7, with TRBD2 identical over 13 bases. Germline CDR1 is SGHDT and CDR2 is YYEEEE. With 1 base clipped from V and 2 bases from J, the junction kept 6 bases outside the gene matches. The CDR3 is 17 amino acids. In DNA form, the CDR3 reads TGTGCCAGCAGCTTGACGGGACTAGCGGGAATCGCCTACGAGCAGTACTTC. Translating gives CASSLTGLAGIAYEQYF. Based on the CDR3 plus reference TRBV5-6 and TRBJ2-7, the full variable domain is DAGVTQSPTHLIKTRGQQVTLRCSPKSGHDTVSWYQQALGQGPQFIFQYYEEEERQRGNFPDRFSGHQFPNYSSELNVNALLLGDSALYLCASSLTGLAGIAYEQYFGPGTRLTVT.

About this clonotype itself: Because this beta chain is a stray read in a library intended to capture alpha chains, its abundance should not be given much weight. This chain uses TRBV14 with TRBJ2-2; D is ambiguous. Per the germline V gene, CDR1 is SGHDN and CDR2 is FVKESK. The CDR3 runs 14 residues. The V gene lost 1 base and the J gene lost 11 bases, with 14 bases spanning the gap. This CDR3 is CASSQGEGEFELFF. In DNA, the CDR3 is TGTGCCAGCAGCCAAGGTGAAGGAGAGTTTGAGCTGTTTTTT.

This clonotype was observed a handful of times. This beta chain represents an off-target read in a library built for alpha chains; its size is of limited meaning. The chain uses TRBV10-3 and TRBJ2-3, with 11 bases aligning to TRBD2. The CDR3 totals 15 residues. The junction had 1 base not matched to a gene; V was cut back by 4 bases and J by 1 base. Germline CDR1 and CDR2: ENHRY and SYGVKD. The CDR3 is CAISVGLAGTDTQYF. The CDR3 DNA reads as TGTGCCATCAGTGTGGGACTAGCGGGCACAGATACGCAGTATTTT.

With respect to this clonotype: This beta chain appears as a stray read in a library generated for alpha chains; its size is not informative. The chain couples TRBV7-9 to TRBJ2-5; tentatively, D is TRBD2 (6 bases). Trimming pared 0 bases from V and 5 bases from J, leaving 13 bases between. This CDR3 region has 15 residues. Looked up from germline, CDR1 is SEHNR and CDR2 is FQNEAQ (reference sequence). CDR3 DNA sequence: TGTGCCAGCAGCTTAGCGGACGGGAGTAGCGAGACCCAGTACTTC. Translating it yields CASSLADGSSETQYF.

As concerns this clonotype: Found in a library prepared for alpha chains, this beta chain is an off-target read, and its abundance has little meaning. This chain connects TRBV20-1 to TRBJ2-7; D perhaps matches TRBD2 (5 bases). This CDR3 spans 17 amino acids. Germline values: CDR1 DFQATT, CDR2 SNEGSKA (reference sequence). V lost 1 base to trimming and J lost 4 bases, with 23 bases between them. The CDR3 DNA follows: TGCAGTGCTAGAGCTCCGGACTCCCCGGTGGAACCTTACGAGCAGTACTTC. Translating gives CSARAPDSPVEPYEQYF.

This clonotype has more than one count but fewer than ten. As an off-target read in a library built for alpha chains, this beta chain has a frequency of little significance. The CDR3 sequence: CASSIRQRTDTQYF. CDR3 coding DNA: TGTGCCAGTAGTATAAGACAGCGCACAGATACGCAGTATTTT. This rearrangement joins TRBV19 to TRBJ2-3; D might be TRBD1 (5 bases). This CDR3 comprises 14 residues. V lost 2 bases, J lost 1 base, and 7 bases lay in between. CDR1 and CDR2 from the germline V gene are LNHDA and SQIVND (reference sequence).

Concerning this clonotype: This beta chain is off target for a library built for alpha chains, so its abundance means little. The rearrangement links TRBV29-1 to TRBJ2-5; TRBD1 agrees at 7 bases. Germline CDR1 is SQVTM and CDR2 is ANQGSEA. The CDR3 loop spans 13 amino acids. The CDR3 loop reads CSHEGASQETQYF. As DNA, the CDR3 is TGCAGTCATGAGGGGGCTTCGCAAGAGACCCAGTACTTC.

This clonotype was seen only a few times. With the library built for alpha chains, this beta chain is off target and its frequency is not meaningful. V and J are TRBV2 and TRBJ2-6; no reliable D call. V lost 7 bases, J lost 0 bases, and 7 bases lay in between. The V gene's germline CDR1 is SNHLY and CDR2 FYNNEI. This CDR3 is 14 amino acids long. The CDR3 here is CASTQNSGANVLTF. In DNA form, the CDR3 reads TGTGCCAGCACCCAGAACTCTGGGGCCAACGTCCTGACTTTC. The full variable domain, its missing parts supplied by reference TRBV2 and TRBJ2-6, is EPEVTQTPSHQVTQMGQEVILRCVPISNHLYFYWYRQILGQKVEFLVSFYNNEISEKSEIFDDQFSVERPDGSNFTLKIRSTKLEDSAMYFCASTQNSGANVLTFGAGSRLTVL.

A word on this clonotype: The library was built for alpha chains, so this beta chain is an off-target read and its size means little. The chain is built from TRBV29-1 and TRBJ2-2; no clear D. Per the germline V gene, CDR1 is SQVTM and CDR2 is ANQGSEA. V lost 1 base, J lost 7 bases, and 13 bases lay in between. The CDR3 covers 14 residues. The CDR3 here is CSVEVIPRRGELFF. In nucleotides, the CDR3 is TGCAGCGTTGAAGTGATCCCCCGGCGCGGGGAGCTGTTTTTT.

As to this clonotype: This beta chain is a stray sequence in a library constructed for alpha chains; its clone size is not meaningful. The CDR3 loop is CASSVGVTGELFF. CDR3 sequence (DNA): TGTGCCAGCAGCGTGGGGGTCACCGGGGAGCTGTTTTTT. The chain recombines TRBV5-4 with TRBJ2-2, with D perhaps given as TRBD1 or TRBD2 (5 bases each). The CDR3 loop spans 13 amino acids. The V and J ends lost 4 bases and 4 bases respectively, with 8 bases between them. Germline loops: CDR1 SGHNT, CDR2 YYREEE (reference sequence). The full variable domain, its missing parts supplied by reference TRBV5-4 and TRBJ2-2, is ETGVTQSPTHLIKTRGQQVTLRCSSQSGHNTVSWYQQALGQGPQFIFQYYREEENGRGNFPPRFSGLQFPNYSSELNVNALELDDSALYLCASSVGVTGELFFGEGSRLTVL.